These T cell receptor beta chains were read from a single sample in a study of blood T cell repertoires in COVID-19. Some clones are missing from TCRdb's copy, which holds only in-frame ones; the method was immunoSEQ multiplex PCR. The sample consists of just under 45,000 clones, roughly 80% of them appearing once. The sample was peripheral blood. These receptors all stem from a human donor in a cohort sampled during active COVID-19. CDR3s include the opening cysteine and the closing phenylalanine or tryptophan. The order of the fields is CDR3 length, clone size, D gene, V gene, J gene, CDR3 protein, CDR3 DNA. D genes are given only for firm matches. Expanded clones are given a class, and other clones once, few, many or no size at all.

cdr3_length: 15; clone_size: NA; d_call: NA; v_call: TRBV5-6; j_call: TRBJ1-4; cdr3_aa: CASSRSTGSNEKLFF; cdr3_nt: TGTGCCAGCAGCCGCTCGACAGGTTCGAATGAAAAACTGTTTTTT
cdr3_length: 15; clone_size: NA; d_call: NA; v_call: TRBV3-1/TRBV3-2; j_call: TRBJ2-5; cdr3_aa: CASSPIRRLQETQYF; cdr3_nt: TGTGCCAGCAGCCCTATAAGGCGGCTTCAAGAGACCCAGTACTTC
cdr3_length: 13; clone_size: NA; d_call: TRBD1; v_call: TRBV5-1; j_call: TRBJ2-5; cdr3_aa: CASSVDRAETQYF; cdr3_nt: TGCGCCAGCAGCGTCGACAGGGCAGAGACCCAGTACTTC
cdr3_length: 18; clone_size: NA; d_call: TRBD1; v_call: TRBV3-1/TRBV3-2; j_call: TRBJ2-6; cdr3_aa: CASSLSTGGYSGANVLTF; cdr3_nt: TGTGCCAGCAGCCTCTCAACAGGGGGCTACTCTGGGGCCAACGTCCTGACTTTC
cdr3_length: 15; clone_size: NA; d_call: TRBD2; v_call: TRBV19; j_call: TRBJ2-5; cdr3_aa: CASRPREGGRETQYF; cdr3_nt: TGTGCCAGTAGACCCCGGGAGGGGGGACGAGAGACCCAGTACTTC
cdr3_length: 17; clone_size: NA; d_call: NA; v_call: TRBV4-2; j_call: TRBJ2-6; cdr3_aa: CASSQGTAGSGANVLTF; cdr3_nt: TGTGCCAGCAGCCAAGGAACGGCGGGCTCTGGGGCCAACGTCCTGACTTTC
cdr3_length: 17; clone_size: NA; d_call: TRBD2; v_call: TRBV24-1; j_call: TRBJ2-3; cdr3_aa: CATSDPRTSGGTDTQYF; cdr3_nt: TGTGCCACCAGTGACCCCCGGACTAGCGGGGGCACAGATACGCAGTATTTT
cdr3_length: 16; clone_size: once; d_call: TRBD2; v_call: TRBV24-1; j_call: TRBJ2-3; cdr3_aa: CATSGPERGGTDTQYF; cdr3_nt: TGTGCCACCAGTGGCCCCGAGCGGGGGGGCACAGATACGCAGTATTTT
cdr3_length: 18; clone_size: NA; d_call: TRBD1; v_call: TRBV18; j_call: TRBJ1-3; cdr3_aa: CASSPVRPGQGSGNTIYF; cdr3_nt: TGTGCCAGCTCACCAGTTCGTCCGGGACAGGGCTCTGGAAACACCATATATTTT
cdr3_length: 16; clone_size: once; d_call: TRBD1; v_call: TRBV3-1/TRBV3-2; j_call: TRBJ1-4; cdr3_aa: CASSRRDRATNEKLFF; cdr3_nt: TGTGCCAGCAGCAGACGGGACAGGGCAACTAATGAAAAACTGTTTTTT
cdr3_length: 14; clone_size: NA; d_call: NA; v_call: TRBV21-1; j_call: TRBJ2-7; cdr3_aa: CASSIDDSSYEQYF; cdr3_nt: TGTGCCAGCAGCATAGATGACAGCTCCTACGAGCAGTACTTC
cdr3_length: 15; clone_size: NA; d_call: TRBD1; v_call: TRBV18; j_call: TRBJ1-2; cdr3_aa: CASSPSSGQDYGYTF; cdr3_nt: TGTGCCAGCTCACCATCCTCAGGACAGGACTATGGCTACACCTTC
cdr3_length: 12; clone_size: NA; d_call: NA; v_call: TRBV7-2; j_call: TRBJ1-2; cdr3_aa: CASSPGRGGYTF; cdr3_nt: TGTGCCAGCAGCCCTGGGAGGGGCGGCTACACCTTC
cdr3_length: 17; clone_size: NA; d_call: TRBD2; v_call: TRBV5-1; j_call: TRBJ2-3; cdr3_aa: CASSLGLTGLRTDTQYF; cdr3_nt: TGCGCCAGCAGCTTGGGTTTGACGGGACTACGCACAGATACGCAGTATTTT
cdr3_length: 15; clone_size: once; d_call: NA; v_call: TRBV14; j_call: TRBJ1-1; cdr3_aa: CASSPHTRLDPEAFF; cdr3_nt: TGTGCCAGCAGCCCACACACGCGGCTTGACCCTGAAGCTTTCTTT
cdr3_length: 14; clone_size: NA; d_call: NA; v_call: TRBV6-6; j_call: TRBJ1-5; cdr3_aa: CASTPGGSNQPQHF; cdr3_nt: TGTGCCAGCACCCCGGGGGGGAGCAATCAGCCCCAGCATTTT
cdr3_length: 16; clone_size: NA; d_call: TRBD2; v_call: TRBV5-4; j_call: TRBJ2-1; cdr3_aa: CASSLEASGGYNEQFF; cdr3_nt: TGTGCCAGCAGCTTGGAGGCTAGCGGGGGGTACAATGAGCAGTTCTTC
cdr3_length: 16; clone_size: NA; d_call: NA; v_call: TRBV7-9; j_call: TRBJ1-2; cdr3_aa: CASSARGRAANYGYTF; cdr3_nt: TGTGCCAGCAGCGCGAGAGGGAGGGCGGCTAACTATGGCTACACCTTC
cdr3_length: 15; clone_size: NA; d_call: NA; v_call: TRBV4-1; j_call: TRBJ2-2; cdr3_aa: CASSHGQGYTGELFF; cdr3_nt: TGCGCCAGCAGCCATGGCCAGGGTTACACCGGGGAGCTGTTTTTT
cdr3_length: 16; clone_size: once; d_call: NA; v_call: TRBV30; j_call: TRBJ1-4; cdr3_aa: CAWSRGGKATNEKLFF; cdr3_nt: TGTGCCTGGAGCCGGGGGGGGAAGGCAACTAATGAAAAACTGTTTTTT
cdr3_length: 12; clone_size: medium-sized; d_call: TRBD1; v_call: TRBV6-5; j_call: TRBJ1-1; cdr3_aa: CASKDRGTEAFF; cdr3_nt: TGTGCCAGCAAAGACAGGGGCACTGAAGCTTTCTTT
cdr3_length: 13; clone_size: NA; d_call: NA; v_call: TRBV11-2; j_call: TRBJ1-6; cdr3_aa: CASSQPGNSPLHF; cdr3_nt: TGTGCCAGCAGTCAACCAGGGAATTCACCCCTCCACTTT
cdr3_length: 13; clone_size: NA; d_call: NA; v_call: TRBV12-3/TRBV12-4; j_call: TRBJ2-1; cdr3_aa: CASSQTEYNEQFF; cdr3_nt: TGTGCCAGCAGCCAGACGGAGTACAATGAGCAGTTCTTC
cdr3_length: 17; clone_size: NA; d_call: TRBD2; v_call: TRBV6-1; j_call: TRBJ2-6; cdr3_aa: CASSGGGFLLSANVLTF; cdr3_nt: TGTGCCAGCAGTGGGGGGGGTTTTCTCCTTTCGGCCAACGTCCTGACTTTC
cdr3_length: 17; clone_size: NA; d_call: TRBD1; v_call: TRBV6-2/TRBV6-3; j_call: TRBJ1-3; cdr3_aa: CASSYAEARGHGNTIYF; cdr3_nt: TGTGCCAGCAGTTACGCCGAAGCCAGGGGGCACGGAAACACCATATATTTT
cdr3_length: 14; clone_size: NA; d_call: TRBD2; v_call: TRBV6-6; j_call: TRBJ2-1; cdr3_aa: CASSYSAGGDEQFF; cdr3_nt: TGTGCCAGCAGTTACTCAGCGGGAGGCGATGAGCAGTTCTTC
cdr3_length: 15; clone_size: NA; d_call: TRBD1; v_call: TRBV6-6; j_call: TRBJ2-6; cdr3_aa: CASRNRGSGANVLTF; cdr3_nt: TGTGCCAGCAGAAACAGGGGCTCTGGGGCCAACGTCCTGACTTTC
cdr3_length: 15; clone_size: few; d_call: NA; v_call: TRBV7-9; j_call: TRBJ1-1; cdr3_aa: CATPPGDNMNTEAFF; cdr3_nt: TGTGCCACCCCCCCCGGGGATAACATGAACACTGAAGCTTTCTTT
cdr3_length: 15; clone_size: NA; d_call: NA; v_call: TRBV18; j_call: TRBJ1-6; cdr3_aa: CASSPRRETGSPLHF; cdr3_nt: TGTGCCAGCTCACCTCGCCGGGAAACGGGGTCACCCCTCCACTTT
cdr3_length: 14; clone_size: NA; d_call: NA; v_call: TRBV5-4; j_call: TRBJ2-5; cdr3_aa: CASSLNGQGGTQYF; cdr3_nt: TGTGCCAGCAGCTTGAATGGCCAGGGGGGGACCCAGTACTTC
cdr3_length: 17; clone_size: NA; d_call: TRBD2; v_call: TRBV9; j_call: TRBJ2-1; cdr3_aa: CASSPRGLALVYNEQFF; cdr3_nt: TGTGCCAGCAGCCCACGGGGACTAGCCTTGGTGTACAATGAGCAGTTCTTC
cdr3_length: 15; clone_size: NA; d_call: NA; v_call: TRBV18; j_call: TRBJ1-1; cdr3_aa: CASSPVISTHSEAFF; cdr3_nt: TGTGCCAGCTCACCCGTCATTAGCACCCACTCTGAAGCTTTCTTT